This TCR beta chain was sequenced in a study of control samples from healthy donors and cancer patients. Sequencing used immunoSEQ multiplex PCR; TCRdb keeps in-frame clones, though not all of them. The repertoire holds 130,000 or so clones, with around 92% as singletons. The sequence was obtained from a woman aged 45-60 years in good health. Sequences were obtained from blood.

The chain's CDR3 is CASSPRVREGRGEQYF. For the CDR3, the DNA is TGTGCCAGCAGCCCGAGGGTGCGGGAGGGCCGAGGCGAGCAGTACTTC. The chain has TRBV4-2 and TRBJ2-7; TRBD2 matches at 9 bases. The CDR3 has 16 residues. V trimming: 4 bases; J trimming: 6 bases; junction bases outside the gene matches: 13. Germline values: CDR1 LGHNA, CDR2 YNFKEQ.